This T cell receptor (beta chain) stems from a study of blood T cell repertoires in COVID-19. How the authors handled the data: It was from reference gene primer amplification that nucleated cell counts were estimated. Sequenced by immunoSEQ multiplex PCR; TCRdb stores in-frame clones only, minus some. V and J calls plus clone size are reproduced from that table; the DNA served to infer D and trimming. The table includes some 210,000 clones, over 75% detected once. The sequencing sample was made of PBMCs or T cells enriched from blood (not recorded which). The source is a man aged 25-45 years with acute COVID-19.

DNA for the CDR3: TGTGCCAGCAGTGAAGGGGGGCCCACTGAAGCTTTCTTT. Its translation: CASSEGGPTEAFF. The V gene is TRBV2, the J gene TRBJ1-1, with D perhaps matching TRBD1 (6 bases). Germline V gene data show CDR1 as SNHLY and CDR2 as FYNNEI. The CDR3 covers 13 residues. Trimming removed 1 base from V and 4 bases from J, with 7 bases in between. Full variable domain (remainder filled in from reference TRBV2 and TRBJ1-1): EPEVTQTPSHQVTQMGQEVILRCVPISNHLYFYWYRQILGQKVEFLVSFYNNEISEKSEIFDDQFSVERPDGSNFTLKIRSTKLEDSAMYFCASSEGGPTEAFFGQGTRLTVV.